This T cell receptor beta chain comes out of a study of blood T cell repertoires in COVID-19. Whole-study context: The origin of the acute and convalescent COVID-19 samples was the United States, Italy and Spain. The cDNA or gDNA used as material had been derived from T cells, B-cell-depleted T cells, or PBMCs.

A single count supports this clone. The CDR3 runs to 13 residues. Per germline, CDR1 SGHNT and CDR2 YYREEE (reference sequence). Trimming shortened V by 0 bases and J by 3 bases, and 7 bases separated the two germline ends. Under the authors' procedure: Reference gene primer amplification yielded estimated nucleated cell counts. The table came from immunoSEQ multiplex PCR; TCRdb's copy has only in-frame clones and leaves some out. V and J calls plus clone size are reproduced from that table; the DNA served to infer D and trimming. The sample holds roughly 47,000 clones, approximately 77% seen once. This sequence joins TRBV5-4 and TRBJ2-7; no definite D call. The sample consisted of peripheral blood. This clonotype originated in a woman in her 70s with acute or convalescent COVID-19. The chain's CDR3 is CASSLEANYEQYF. Written as DNA, the CDR3 is TGTGCCAGCAGCTTGGAAGCCAACTACGAGCAGTACTTC.